This T cell receptor (beta chain) is from a study of blood T cell repertoires in COVID-19. Here immunoSEQ multiplex PCR was the method, and the copy in TCRdb shows in-frame clones only, minus some. The data contain under 200,000 clones, less than 90% of them singletons. The CDR3 loop spans 11 amino acids. Germline loops: CDR1 DFQATT, CDR2 SNEGSKA (reference sequence). V was trimmed by 1 base and J by 6 bases, leaving 5 bases between them. This TCR was recovered from a woman aged 25 to 39 who had been exposed to COVID-19. Sequencing was done on a sample of PBMCs or T cells enriched from blood (not recorded which). V and J are TRBV20-1 and TRBJ2-3; D gene ambiguous. CDR3 sequence: CSARASDTQYF. CDR3 nucleotide sequence: TGCAGTGCTAGAGCCTCGGATACGCAGTATTTT.